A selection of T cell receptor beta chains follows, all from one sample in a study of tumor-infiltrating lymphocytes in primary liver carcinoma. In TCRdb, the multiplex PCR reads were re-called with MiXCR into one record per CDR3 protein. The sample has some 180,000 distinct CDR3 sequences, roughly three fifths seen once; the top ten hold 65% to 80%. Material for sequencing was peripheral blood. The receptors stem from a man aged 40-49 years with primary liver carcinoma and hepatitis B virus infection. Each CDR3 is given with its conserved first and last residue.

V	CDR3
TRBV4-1	CASNDPPDQATNEKLFF
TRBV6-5	CASSLGLLYQEIQYF
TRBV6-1	CASSGTWVTDTQYF
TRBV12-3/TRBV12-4	CASNLATGSSPLHF
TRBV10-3	CAISDREEQYF
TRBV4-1	CASSPGVYNVQFF
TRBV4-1	CASSLKGLAGSYEQYF
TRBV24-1	CATSENLAESTDTQYF
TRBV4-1	CTSSQEPSGADTQYF
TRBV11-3	CASSSGGRSYNEQFF
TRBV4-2	CASSQDHLAGGRSYEQYF
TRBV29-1	CSGALETQYF
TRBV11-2	CASSLGVSGRNEQFF
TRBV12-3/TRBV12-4	CASSLAGAAFF
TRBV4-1	CVSSQEGSQVEQYF
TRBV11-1	CASSSPFVDSSTEAFF
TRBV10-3	CAISDQTGSNQPQHF
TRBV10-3	CAISERRDRGDNEQFF
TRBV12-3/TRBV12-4	CASSGTGSEKLFF
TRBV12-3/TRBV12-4	CASSLWGGGSELEQFF
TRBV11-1	CASSLVLSGRDNEQFF
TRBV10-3	CAISEGEEDTQYF
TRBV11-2	CASAYGAGNTTYF
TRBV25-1	CASSEYWSPEQYF
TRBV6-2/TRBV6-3	CASSYSPGREPTEAFF
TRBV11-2	CASSLAEYEQYF
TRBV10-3	CAGQGLNTEAFF
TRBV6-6	CASTPAGSSYEQYF
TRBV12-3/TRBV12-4	CASSGLAWEQYF